The 25 T cell receptor beta chains below all came from one sample that was sequenced in a study of synovial regulatory T cells in juvenile arthritis. Matched peripheral blood accompanied the synovial fluid taken from each patient with active arthritis. The protocol was immunoSEQ multiplex PCR, while the TCRdb copy is restricted to in-frame clones and leaves out a portion. This listing includes under 800 clones. The sequenced material came from Treg cells from the synovium. These TCRs come from a donor under 30 with juvenile idiopathic arthritis.

Measured by frequency, this clone is medium-sized. This rearrangement joins TRBV7-9 to TRBJ1-5. This CDR3 comprises 12 residues. DNA is not on record. Germline V gene sequence: CDR1 SEHNR, CDR2 FQNEAQ (reference sequence). CDR3 sequence reads: CASSFFGQPQHF.

This clone shows up as medium-sized by frequency. The chain has TRBV10-3 and TRBJ2-7; the TRBD1 assignment by TCRdb is unverifiable without DNA. Germline assignment: CDR1 ENHRY and CDR2 SYGVKD. This CDR3 region has 15 residues. No DNA accompanies this entry. CDR3 region: CAISEQDRRPYEQYF.

This clone is labeled large based on frequency. This sequence joins TRBV9 and TRBJ1-4. The CDR3 has 14 residues. A DNA sequence was not provided. Germline V gives CDR1 SGDLS, CDR2 YYNGEE. The CDR3 sequence is CASSVSAGQGKLFF. Using reference TRBV9 and TRBJ1-4 for the parts outside the CDR3, the full variable domain is DSGVTQTPKHLITATGQRVTLRCSPRSGDLSVYWYQQSLDQGLQFLIQYYNGEERAKGNILERFSAQQFPDLHSELNLSSLELGDSALYFCASSVSAGQGKLFFGSGTQLSVL.

By frequency, this clone is medium-sized. The chain couples TRBV7-2 to TRBJ2-3. The CDR3 has 11 residues. The DNA sequence is not available. Germline lookup yields CDR1 SGHTA and CDR2 FQGNSA. CDR3 region: CASSLADTQYF.

This clone is labeled medium-sized based on frequency. The chain combines TRBV2 with TRBJ1-6; TCRdb's assignment of TRBD1 cannot be checked, as there is no DNA. The CDR3 runs 15 residues. Only the protein sequence is given. Germline V gives CDR1 SNHLY, CDR2 FYNNEI. CDR3 loop: CASSESGQGASPLHF.

This chain's CDR3 is CASSRTGQGRDTQYF. The chain uses TRBV6-5 and TRBJ2-3; TCRdb's D gene call, TRBD1, goes unchecked for lack of DNA. The CDR3 runs to 15 residues. No DNA has been recorded. Per the germline V gene, CDR1 is MNHEY and CDR2 is SVGAGI.

The chain has TRBV11-2 and TRBJ1-1; TCRdb's assignment of TRBD1 cannot be checked, as there is no DNA. The germline gives CDR1 SGHAT, CDR2 FQNNGV. This CDR3 is built from 15 residues. Only the protein sequence is given. CDR3 protein: CASSRGPTGGTEAFF.

The V gene is TRBV21-1, the J gene TRBJ2-5. TRBV21-1 is marked as a pseudogene. This CDR3 is built from 18 residues. No DNA was logged. The CDR3 spells CASSKYHHGTSCSYEQYF.

This clone is medium-sized (0.01 to 0.1%) by frequency. The chain uses TRBV7-9 and TRBJ1-5; TCRdb lists TRBD1, though no DNA is available to test this call. Per the germline V gene, CDR1 is SEHNR and CDR2 is FQNEAQ (reference sequence). This CDR3 has 19 residues. No DNA is given. The CDR3 sequence: CASSRGTGSLGWSNQPQHF.

This clone registers medium-sized (0.01 to 0.1%) by frequency. V is TRBV11-2 and J is TRBJ1-1. This CDR3 is built from 13 residues. Only the protein is on record. Germline values: CDR1 SGHAT, CDR2 FQNNGV. CDR3 in amino acids: CASSLLLSGEAFF. Complete variable domain (other parts from reference TRBV11-2 and TRBJ1-1): EAGVAQSPRYKIIEKRQSVAFWCNPISGHATLYWYQQILGQGPKLLIQFQNNGVVDDSQLPKDRFSAERLKGVDSTLKIQPAKLEDSAVYLCASSLLLSGEAFFGQGTRLTVV.

This clone shows up as medium-sized (0.01 to 0.1%) by frequency. This chain uses TRBV7-2 with TRBJ2-1. This CDR3 spans 13 amino acids. The coding DNA is unavailable. Germline V gene sequence: CDR1 SGHTA, CDR2 FQGNSA. The CDR3 sequence is CASSRISYNEQFF.

This clone is labeled medium-sized based on frequency. The chain has TRBV5-1 and TRBJ2-5; absent DNA, TCRdb's TRBD2 call cannot be checked. CDR1 and CDR2 from the germline V gene are SGHRS and YFSETQ. This CDR3 spans 12 amino acids. No DNA has been recorded. CDR3 residues: CASSLASETQYF.

In terms of frequency, this clone is medium-sized (0.01 to 0.1%). This chain connects TRBV9 to TRBJ1-1. This CDR3 is built from 14 residues. Only the protein sequence is given. Germline CDR1 SGDLS, CDR2 YYNGEE. The CDR3 is CASSSTRGNTEAFF.

By frequency, this clone is large. The rearrangement joins TRBV30 to TRBJ1-1. This CDR3 is 12 amino acids long. DNA is not recorded here. Germline lookup yields CDR1 GTSNPN and CDR2 SVGIG (reference sequence). CDR3 loop: CAGGQGNTEAFF.

This clone shows up as medium-sized by frequency. This chain links TRBV6-1 with TRBJ1-5. This CDR3 spans 16 amino acids. DNA was not recorded. Germline V gene lookup returns CDR1 MNHNS and CDR2 SASEGT. The CDR3 sequence is CASSEASGVLNQPQHF.

Its frequency marks this clone as medium-sized. The rearrangement links TRBV28 to TRBJ1-2. This CDR3 spans 12 amino acids. The protein alone is recorded here. Germline V gene lookup returns CDR1 MDHEN and CDR2 SYDVKM. The CDR3 loop reads CASSLARHGYTF.

By frequency, this clone registers medium-sized. J is TRBJ2-1 and V is TRBV30; TCRdb calls TRBD2, which cannot be checked without DNA. The CDR3 spans 12 residues. A DNA sequence was not provided. In germline, CDR1 is GTSNPN, CDR2 SVGIG (reference sequence). CDR3 in amino acids: CAWRPLANEQFF.

According to its frequency, this clone is medium-sized (0.01 to 0.1%). V gene TRBV7-9 combines with J gene TRBJ1-4; the TCRdb D gene call, TRBD1, has no DNA to confirm it. This CDR3 spans 15 amino acids. The record lacks a DNA sequence. Germline CDR1 reads SEHNR; CDR2 reads FQNEAQ (reference sequence). The CDR3 region is CASSSVQGVREKLFF.

This clone is medium-sized by frequency. The chain has TRBV7-9 and TRBJ1-1. CDR1 and CDR2 (germline): SEHNR, FQNEAQ (reference sequence). The CDR3 has 18 amino acids. A DNA sequence was not provided. Here the CDR3 reads CASTKRGGVEQMNTEAFF.

Judged by frequency, this clone is medium-sized. The chain recombines TRBV6-1 with TRBJ1-1. This CDR3 has 15 residues. No DNA was logged. CDR1 and CDR2 from the germline V gene are MNHNS and SASEGT. CDR3 sequence reads: CASNNRDWMNTEAFF.

Considering frequency, this clone is medium-sized. The gene calls are TRBV4-3 and TRBJ1-3; checking the TCRdb D call of TRBD1 is not possible without DNA. From germline, CDR1 is LGHNA and CDR2 YSLEER. CDR3 length equals 14 residues. No DNA sequence was recorded. CDR3 protein: CASSQGGPGNTIYF.

This clone is called medium-sized (0.01 to 0.1%) based on its frequency. The CDR3 loop reads CASSEWGTANTGELFF. V usage is TRBV25-1 and J usage is TRBJ2-2; TCRdb's D call of TRBD1 is untestable without DNA. CDR1 and CDR2 from the germline V gene are MGHDK and SYGVNS. The CDR3 runs 16 residues. The entry carries no DNA sequence.

Judged by frequency, this clone is medium-sized. This chain uses TRBV6-1 with TRBJ1-1. CDR3 length: 11 residues. No nucleotide data were recorded. Germline-derived CDR1 and CDR2 are MNHNS and SASEGT. The CDR3 region is CASSIAVGAFF.

This clone is called large based on its frequency. V and J are TRBV21-1 and TRBJ1-2; TCRdb names TRBD1, which stays unverified in the absence of DNA. TRBV21-1 is deemed a pseudogene. This CDR3 is built from 19 residues. Only the protein sequence is given. The chain's CDR3 is CASSVARTGAQEFGYGYTF.

According to its frequency, this clone is medium-sized. This chain joins TRBV2 and TRBJ2-3; lacking DNA, the TRBD2 call made by TCRdb goes unchecked. The CDR3 is 15 residues long. No DNA is recorded. From germline, CDR1 is SNHLY and CDR2 FYNNEI. CDR3: CASSGDLLNTDTQYF.